Sequencing of this TCR beta chain was carried out in a study of OX40 agonist ivuxolimab in advanced cancers. Notes on the study in general: CD4+ T cells averaged fewer expanded clones than CD8+ T cells. The study observed clonal expansion of CD4+ and CD8+ blood T cells by week 6 at 0.1 to 3.0 mg/kg.

Of note for this clone: The antigen remains unidentified.

Data came from immunoSEQ multiplex PCR; TCRdb stores just in-frame clones and leaves some out. The sample lists approximately 49,000 clones; approximately 84% were seen once. The specimen comprised CD4+ or CD8+ T cells sorted from blood, sampled in a trial of the OX40 agonist ivuxolimab. This clonotype was sampled from an adult with an advanced solid tumor such as melanoma, head and neck, liver or kidney cancer.

The CDR3 nucleotides are TGTGCCAGCAGAAAAGGGTTTCTTGAGCAGTTCTTC. Amino acids: CASRKGFLEQFF. V is TRBV6-5 and J is TRBJ2-1; D unresolved. V was shortened by 6 bases and J by 9 bases, with 12 bases between the two germline ends. The CDR3 has 12 amino acids. Germline-derived CDR1 and CDR2 are MNHEY and SVGAGI.